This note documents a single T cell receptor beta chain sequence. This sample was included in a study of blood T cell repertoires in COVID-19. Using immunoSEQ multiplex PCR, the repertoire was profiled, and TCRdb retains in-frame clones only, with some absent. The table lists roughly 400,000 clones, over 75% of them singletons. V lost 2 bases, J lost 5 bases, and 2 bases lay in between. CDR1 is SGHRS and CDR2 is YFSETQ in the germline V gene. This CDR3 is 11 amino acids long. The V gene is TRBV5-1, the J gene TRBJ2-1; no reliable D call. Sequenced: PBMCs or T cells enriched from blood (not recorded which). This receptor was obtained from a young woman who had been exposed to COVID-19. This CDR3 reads CASSFNNEQFF. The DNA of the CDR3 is TGCGCCAGCAGCTTTAACAATGAGCAGTTCTTC.